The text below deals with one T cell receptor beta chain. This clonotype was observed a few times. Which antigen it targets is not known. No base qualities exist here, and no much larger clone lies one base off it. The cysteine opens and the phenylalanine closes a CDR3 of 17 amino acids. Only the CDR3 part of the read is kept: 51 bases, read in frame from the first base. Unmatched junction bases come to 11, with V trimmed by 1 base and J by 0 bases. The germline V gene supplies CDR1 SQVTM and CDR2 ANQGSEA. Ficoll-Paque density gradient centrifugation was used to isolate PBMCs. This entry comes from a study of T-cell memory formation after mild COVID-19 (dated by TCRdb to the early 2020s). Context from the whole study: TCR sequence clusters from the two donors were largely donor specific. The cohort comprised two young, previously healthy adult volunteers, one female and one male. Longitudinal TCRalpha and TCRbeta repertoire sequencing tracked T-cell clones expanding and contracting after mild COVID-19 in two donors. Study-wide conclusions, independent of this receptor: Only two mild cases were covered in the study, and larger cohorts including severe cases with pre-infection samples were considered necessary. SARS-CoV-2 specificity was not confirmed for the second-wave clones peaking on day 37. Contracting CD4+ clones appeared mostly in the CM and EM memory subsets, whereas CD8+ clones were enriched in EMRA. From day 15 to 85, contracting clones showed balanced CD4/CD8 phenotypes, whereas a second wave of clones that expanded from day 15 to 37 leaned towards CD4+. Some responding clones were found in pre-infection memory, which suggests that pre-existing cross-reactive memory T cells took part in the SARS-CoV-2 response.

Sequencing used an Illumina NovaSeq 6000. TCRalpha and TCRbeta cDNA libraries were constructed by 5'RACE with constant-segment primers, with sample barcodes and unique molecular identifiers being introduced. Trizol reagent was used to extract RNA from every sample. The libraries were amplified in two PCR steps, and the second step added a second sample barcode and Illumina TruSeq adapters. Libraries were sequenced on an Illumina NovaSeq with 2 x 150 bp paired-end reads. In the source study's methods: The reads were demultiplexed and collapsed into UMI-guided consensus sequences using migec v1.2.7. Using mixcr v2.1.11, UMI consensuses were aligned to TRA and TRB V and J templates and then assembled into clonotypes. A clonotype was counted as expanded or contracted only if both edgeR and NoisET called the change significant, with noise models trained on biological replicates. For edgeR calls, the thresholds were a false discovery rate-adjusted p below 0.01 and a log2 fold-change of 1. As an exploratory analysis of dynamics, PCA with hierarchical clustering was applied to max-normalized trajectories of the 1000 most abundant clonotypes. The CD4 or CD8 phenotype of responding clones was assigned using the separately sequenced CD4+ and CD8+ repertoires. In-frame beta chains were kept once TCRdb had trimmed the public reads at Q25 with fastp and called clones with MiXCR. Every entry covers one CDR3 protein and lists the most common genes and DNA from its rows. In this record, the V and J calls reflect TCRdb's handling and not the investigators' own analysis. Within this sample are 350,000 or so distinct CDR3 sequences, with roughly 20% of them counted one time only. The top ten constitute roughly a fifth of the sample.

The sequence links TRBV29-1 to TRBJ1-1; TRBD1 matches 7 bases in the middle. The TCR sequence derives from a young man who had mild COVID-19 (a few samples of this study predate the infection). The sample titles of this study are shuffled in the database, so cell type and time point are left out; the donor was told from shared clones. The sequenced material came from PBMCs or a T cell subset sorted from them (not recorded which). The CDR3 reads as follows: CSVEAFRDSIMNTEAFF. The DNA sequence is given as TGCAGCGTTGAAGCCTTCCGGGACAGTATAATGAACACTGAAGCTTTCTTT.